The present TCR beta chain was sequenced within a study of breast tumors, draining lymph nodes, adjacent tissues. Findings and limits, study-wide: Most tumor T cells seemingly derive from lymph node, then expand in tumor. Luminal-like breast cancer showed significantly greater tumor-nontumor repertoire similarity than basal-like breast cancer did.

This clonotype came up many times. No antigen is known for it. TCRdb reprocessed the multiplex PCR reads with MiXCR, giving one entry per CDR3 protein. Here the sample spans under 250,000 distinct CDR3 sequences, 32% being singletons. The V and J ends lost 6 bases and 0 bases respectively, with 9 bases between them. The CDR3 covers 13 residues. CDR1 MNHNY and CDR2 SVGAGI come from the germline V gene (reference sequence). Breast cancer patients provided tissue from their axillary draining lymph nodes. The sample comprised axillary lymph node tissue. The chain combines TRBV6-6 with TRBJ2-7; D remains unclear. The origin of this receptor is a female donor with breast cancer. Some clones in this sample may be carry-over from other donors' samples. The CDR3 region is CASSRDLSYEQYF. CDR3 in DNA: TGTGCCAGCAGCCGTGACCTCTCCTACGAGCAGTACTTC.